In this sample, the clone carrying this TCR beta chain turned up a few times. This sample was taken from a study of cytomegalovirus exposure and HLA in healthy donors. Both 60 Vbeta primers and 13 Jbeta primers went into the PCR. The method was immunoSEQ multiplex PCR; TCRdb's version includes in-frame clones alone and lacks a portion of them. In the table there are about 190,000 clones, roughly 77% of which are singletons. This receptor was obtained from a man aged 25-40 years in good health and CMV-seropositive. The sequenced sample was PBMCs.

The CDR3 protein is CASSLFLDEQYF. The CDR3 DNA sequence: TGTGCCAGCAGCTTATTTCTTGACGAGCAGTACTTC. This rearrangement joins TRBV7-9 to TRBJ2-7, with D hard to call. Trimming stripped 2 bases from V and 5 bases from J, with 7 bases between. In germline, CDR1 is SEHNR, CDR2 FQNEAQ (reference sequence). This CDR3 region has 12 residues.